This TCR beta chain is drawn from a study of T-cell memory formation after mild COVID-19. TCRdb reprocessed the 5' RACE reads via MiXCR and lists one record per CDR3 protein. Of some 300,000 distinct CDR3 sequences in the sample, roughly 20% are singletons; the top ten hold over 20%. CDR1 SGHDN and CDR2 FVKESK come from the germline V gene. The CDR3 is made up of 15 amino acids. V lost 5 bases, J lost 9 bases, and 22 bases lay in between. The chain combines TRBV14 with TRBJ2-5; a possible D gene is TRBD2 (6 bases). The origin of this receptor is a man aged 18 to 29 who had mild COVID-19 (a few samples of this study predate the infection). Cell type and time point are not known. Sequences were obtained from PBMCs or a T cell subset sorted from them (not recorded which). CDR3 sequence: CASSTTPGRGVAQYF. CDR3 in DNA: TGTGCCAGCAGCACCACCCCAGGGCGGGGAGTGGCCCAGTACTTC.